These 26 T cell receptor beta chains originate from one sample sequenced in a study of T cell responses to AZD1222 COVID-19 vaccine. Here immunoSEQ multiplex PCR was the method, and the copy in TCRdb shows in-frame clones only, minus some. The sample includes roughly 180,000 clones, approximately 91% of them seen just once. The starting material was peripheral blood, obtained on day 0 of AZD1222 vaccination. These receptors originate from an adult in good health.

The chain recombines TRBV30 with TRBJ1-6; 8 nucleotides line up with TRBD1. V was clipped by 4 bases and J by 9 bases; unmatched bases: 8. The CDR3 has 14 amino acids. Germline V CDR1 and CDR2: GTSNPN, SVGIG (reference sequence). DNA of the CDR3: TGTGCCTGGACTCAGGACAGGGCGCCTTCACCCCTCCACTTT. Its protein is CAWTQDRAPSPLHF.

The chain is built from TRBV7-2 and TRBJ2-7, with 9 bases aligning to TRBD1. Germline lookup yields CDR1 SGHTA and CDR2 FQGNSA. This CDR3 has 16 amino acids. J gave up 0 bases and V 5 bases, and 8 bases lay outside the gene matches. CDR3: CASSITGGFHSYEQYF. DNA for the CDR3: TGTGCCAGCAGCATAACAGGGGGCTTCCACTCCTACGAGCAGTACTTC.

The CDR3 DNA reads TGTGCCAGCAGCCCGGGACAGGGTCGCACCGGGGAGCTGTTTTTT. Its translation is CASSPGQGRTGELFF. This chain uses TRBV7-6 with TRBJ2-2; TRBD1 matches 9 bases. Looked up from germline, CDR1 is SGHVS and CDR2 is FNYEAQ. The J segment lost 4 bases and the V segment lost 5 bases, leaving 5 bases of the junction unmatched. CDR3 length: 15 amino acids.

A few counts support this clone. The chain carries TRBV30 and TRBJ1-2, with D unclear. V shed 1 base and J shed 8 bases, with 14 bases lying between them. Germline assignment: CDR1 GTSNPN and CDR2 SVGIG (reference sequence). The CDR3 runs to 13 residues. In DNA form, the CDR3 reads TGTGCCTGGAGTGGCTCCTTCGAGGAGGGCTACACCTTC. Amino acid sequence: CAWSGSFEEGYTF. Looking up the rest from reference TRBV30 and TRBJ1-2 gives the full variable domain: SQTIHQWPATLVQPVGSPLSLECTVEGTSNPNLYWYRQAAGRGLQLLFYSVGIGQISSEVPQNLSASRPQDRQFILSSKKLLLSDSGFYLCAWSGSFEEGYTFGSGTRLTVV.

This chain connects TRBV7-8 to TRBJ1-1; no reliable D call. The germline V gene encodes CDR1 SGHVS and CDR2 FQNEAQ. CDR3 size: 12 residues. V gave up 2 bases and J gave up 5 bases, with 6 bases separating them. The chain's CDR3 is CASSLRVTEAFF. The CDR3 DNA reads TGTGCCAGCAGCTTACGGGTGACTGAAGCTTTCTTT. The full variable domain, its missing parts supplied by reference TRBV7-8 and TRBJ1-1, is GAGVSQSPRYKVAKRGQDVALRCDPISGHVSLFWYQQALGQGPEFLTYFQNEAQLDKSGLPSDRFFAERPEGSVSTLKIQRTQQEDSAVYLCASSLRVTEAFFGQGTRLTVV.

V and J are TRBV28 and TRBJ1-1, with D unclear. Looked up from germline, CDR1 is MDHEN and CDR2 is SYDVKM. CDR3 length: 13 residues. The ends were cut back, 6 bases at V and 1 base at J, with 9 bases in the middle. CDR3 protein: CASRYIGNTEAFF. The CDR3 DNA follows: TGTGCCAGCAGATATATCGGGAACACTGAAGCTTTCTTT.

The chain couples TRBV4-3 to TRBJ1-5; perhaps TRBD1 as D (6 bases). Germline-derived CDR1 and CDR2 are LGHNA and YSLEER. CDR3 length: 16 amino acids. Trimming took off 0 bases at V and 0 bases at J, with 9 bases between the two ends. This CDR3 is CASSQEIGGSNQPQHF. The DNA for the CDR3 is TGCGCCAGCAGCCAAGAAATAGGGGGTAGCAATCAGCCCCAGCATTTT.

This clone came up once. Compared with germline, one end of the junction differs, possibly owing to a read error. The chain has TRBV5-4 and TRBJ2-7; 7 bases fit TRBD2. Germline V gene lookup returns CDR1 SGHNT and CDR2 YYREEE (reference sequence). The CDR3 has 13 amino acids. CDR3 in amino acids: CASSGLVSDEQYF. The CDR3 DNA reads as TGTGCCAGCAGCGGACTAGTCTCCGACGAGCAGTACTTC. Together with reference TRBV5-4 and TRBJ2-7, the CDR3 gives the full variable domain: ETGVTQSPTHLIKTRGQQVTLRCSSQSGHNTVSWYQQALGQGPQFIFQYYREEENGRGNFPPRFSGLQFPNYSSELNVNALELDDSALYLCASSGLVSDEQYFGPGTRLTVT.

This clone came up a few times. The chain links TRBV6-5 to TRBJ1-1; the D gene is possibly TRBD1 (5 bases). The CDR3 covers 11 residues. CDR1 is MNHEY, CDR2 SVGAGI, per germline. V lost 5 bases, J lost 9 bases, and 10 bases lay in between. The CDR3 DNA follows: TGTGCCAGCAGTCCTACGGGACAAGCTTTCTTT. Translation: CASSPTGQAFF.

This sequence joins TRBV19 and TRBJ1-1, with a possible D match to TRBD1 (5 bases). V shed 8 bases and J shed 2 bases, with 18 bases lying between them. The germline V gene encodes CDR1 LNHDA and CDR2 SQIVND (reference sequence). The CDR3 has 15 amino acids. The CDR3 DNA sequence: TGTGCCAGTGGGCGGGTTGGGACCGCCAACACTGAAGCTTTCTTT. Translation: CASGRVGTANTEAFF. Complete variable domain (other parts from reference TRBV19 and TRBJ1-1): DGGITQSPKYLFRKEGQNVTLSCEQNLNHDAMYWYRQDPGQGLRLIYYSQIVNDFQKGDIAEGYSVSREKKESFPLTVTSAQKNPTAFYLCASGRVGTANTEAFFGQGTRLTVV.

The chain uses TRBV9 and TRBJ2-7; 7 bases match TRBD1. The CDR3 totals 14 residues. Germline CDR1 reads SGDLS; CDR2 reads YYNGEE. The V gene end was trimmed by 4 bases and the J gene end by 0 bases; junction bases not matched to a gene: 4. For the CDR3, the DNA is TGTGCCAGCAGCTCAAGGACAGGCTCCTACGAGCAGTACTTC. Protein product: CASSSRTGSYEQYF. Based on the CDR3 plus reference TRBV9 and TRBJ2-7, the full variable domain is DSGVTQTPKHLITATGQRVTLRCSPRSGDLSVYWYQQSLDQGLQFLIQYYNGEERAKGNILERFSAQQFPDLHSELNLSSLELGDSALYFCASSSRTGSYEQYFGPGTRLTVT.

V gene TRBV6-2 or TRBV6-3 combines with J gene TRBJ1-5; no reliable D call. The CDR3 totals 17 residues. V gave up 0 bases and J gave up 5 bases, with 17 bases separating them. Germline CDR1 and CDR2: MNHEY and SVGEGT. CDR3 coding DNA: TGTGCCAGCAGTTACTCGAACATTCGGGCTCCACATCAGCCCCAGCATTTT. Its protein is CASSYSNIRAPHQPQHF.

CDR3 in DNA: TGTGCCAGCACTTTACAGGGGACGGGCTATGGCTACACCTTC. The encoded protein is CASTLQGTGYGYTF. The chain recombines TRBV6-5 with TRBJ1-2; 7 nucleotides match TRBD1. CDR1 is MNHEY and CDR2 is SVGAGI in the germline V gene. This CDR3 is built from 14 residues. V lost 7 bases to trimming and J lost 4 bases; unmatched junction nucleotides: 9.

V is TRBV15 and J is TRBJ1-1, with 9 bases matching TRBD1. The CDR3 covers 14 residues. V shed 3 bases, J shed 8 bases, and the junction held 7 bases outside the gene matches. Germline CDR1 is LNHNV and CDR2 is YYDKDF (reference sequence). The CDR3 spells CATSRPGQGSEAFF. CDR3 nucleotide sequence: TGTGCCACCAGCAGGCCGGGACAGGGATCCGAAGCTTTCTTT.

The chain carries TRBV9 and TRBJ2-7, with 9 bases identical to TRBD2. Germline V gene lookup returns CDR1 SGDLS and CDR2 YYNGEE. Losses at the gene ends were 3 bases for V and 3 bases for J; bases not matched to a gene: 7. The CDR3 contains 15 residues. The chain's CDR3 is CASSDRAGGIYEQYF. The CDR3 DNA sequence: TGTGCCAGCAGCGATCGAGCGGGAGGAATCTACGAGCAGTACTTC.

V and J are TRBV7-2 and TRBJ2-7; TRBD2 might be the D (5 bases). The CDR3 has 14 residues. V lost 5 bases and J lost 5, with 16 bases in between. In germline, CDR1 is SGHTA, CDR2 FQGNSA. The CDR3 region is CASSPGRGIHEQYF. The CDR3 nucleotides read TGTGCCAGCAGCCCAGGACGGGGAATCCACGAGCAGTACTTC.

The V and J genes are TRBV11-2 and TRBJ1-1; possibly TRBD1 for D (6 bases). V was trimmed by 4 bases and J by 5 bases, leaving 11 bases between them. CDR1 SGHAT and CDR2 FQNNGV come from the germline V gene. The CDR3 is made up of 13 amino acids. The CDR3 DNA sequence: TGTGCCAGCAGCTCCAGGGGTGGGACTGAAGCTTTCTTT. It translates to CASSSRGGTEAFF.

A word on this clone: This sample also contains other DNA sequences that code for the same CDR3. In DNA, the CDR3 is TGTGCCAGCAGTTTAAACCGGAGGAACTATGGCTACACCTTC. Translating it yields CASSLNRRNYGYTF. This chain links TRBV27 with TRBJ1-2; no reliable D call. The CDR3 is made up of 14 amino acids. The V gene lost 2 bases and the J gene lost 2 bases, with 9 bases spanning the gap. CDR1 is MNHEY, CDR2 SMNVEV, per germline (reference sequence).

V usage is TRBV30 and J usage is TRBJ2-2; D is possibly TRBD1 (5 bases). V dropped 8 bases and J dropped 11 bases, with 15 bases sitting between them. CDR3 size: 11 residues. In germline, CDR1 is GTSNPN, CDR2 SVGIG (reference sequence). CDR3 in amino acids: CARGSLGELFF. For the CDR3, the DNA is TGTGCCAGGGGATCCCTAGGCGAGCTGTTTTTT.

The rearrangement links TRBV7-9 to TRBJ1-2; D not certain. In germline, CDR1 is SEHNR, CDR2 FQNEAQ (reference sequence). The V end lost 4 bases, the J end lost 2 bases, and 5 bases lay between the germline ends. This CDR3 has 12 residues. The CDR3 spells CASSSTNYGYTF. The CDR3 DNA reads TGTGCCAGCAGCTCCACGAACTATGGCTACACCTTC.

This clone was counted a single time. The V gene is TRBV5-4, the J gene TRBJ1-6, with TRBD1 as a possible D gene (5 bases). Germline CDR1 SGHNT, CDR2 YYREEE (reference sequence). V lost 4 bases and J 0 bases, leaving 14 bases between the germline ends. CDR3 length: 17 amino acids. CDR3 in DNA: TGTGCCAGCAGCCTCGGGACCGATAGCTCCTATAATTCACCCCTCCACTTT. Amino acids: CASSLGTDSSYNSPLHF.

The gene calls are TRBV5-1 and TRBJ2-7; tentatively, D is TRBD1 or TRBD2 (5 bases each). Germline V lookup: CDR1 SGHRS, CDR2 YFSETQ. CDR3 length: 15 residues. V gave up 4 bases and J gave up 4 bases, with 18 bases separating them. CDR3 in DNA: TGCGCCAGCAGCCCCGCCGGGACGTTGGGGTACGAGCAGTACTTC. Protein product: CASSPAGTLGYEQYF.

The rearrangement joins TRBV6-5 to TRBJ1-5; no clear D gene. CDR1 is MNHEY, CDR2 SVGAGI, per germline. There are 11 residues in the CDR3. V was shortened by 6 bases and J by 10 bases, with 10 bases between the two germline ends. CDR3 sequence (DNA): TGTGCCAGCAGCGACCCGGCCCCCCAGCATTTT. It yields the protein CASSDPAPQHF.

The chain links TRBV7-9 to TRBJ1-2, with unresolved D. The germline V gene encodes CDR1 SEHNR and CDR2 FQNEAQ (reference sequence). Trimming took off 2 bases at V and 6 bases at J, with 4 bases between the two ends. The CDR3 is made up of 11 amino acids. CDR3 nucleotide sequence: TGTGCCAGCAGCTTAATCGATGGCTACACCTTC. Translated, it gives CASSLIDGYTF.

The CDR3 DNA reads as TGTGCCAGCGGTACTAGGACCATCCAGGGGGTTACGCAGTATTTT. It encodes CASGTRTIQGVTQYF. The chain is built from TRBV21-1 and TRBJ2-3; the table calls TRBD1, which could not be checked here. TRBV21-1 corresponds to a pseudogene. The CDR3 runs to 15 residues.

V and J are TRBV6-1 and TRBJ2-7; TRBD1 is a possible D gene (5 bases). CDR1 and CDR2 (germline): MNHNS, SASEGT. The CDR3 runs 17 residues. V lost 4 bases and J lost 5, with 24 bases in between. This CDR3 reads CASSVDDDRPKRNEQYF. In DNA, the CDR3 is TGTGCCAGCAGTGTAGACGATGACAGACCTAAAAGGAACGAGCAGTACTTC.